This T cell receptor beta chain was sequenced during a study of shared clonotypes between healthy human individuals. In the study overall: Participating donors consisted of a couple of women and a few men aged 18 to 49. Each donor contributed plates that comprised three CD4 naive, three CD4 memory, two CD8 naive and one CD8 memory. Findings of the study overall: Among the subsets, naive ones generally showed larger estimated richness than memory ones. Incomplete sequencing of sorted subsets was indicated by rarefaction despite large depth.

For this clone: Its antigen is currently unknown.

CDR3 size: 15 residues. Trimming stripped 1 base from V and 3 bases from J, with 16 bases between. CDR1 is GTSNPN, CDR2 SVGIG, per germline (reference sequence). The assay was immunoSEQ multiplex PCR, and TCRdb's table has in-frame clones only and misses some. The sample yields roughly 2.4 million clones, around 95% seen once. The sequenced sample consisted of naive CD4+ T cells sorted from blood. Sample subset: CD45RA+ positively selected. This chain uses TRBV30 with TRBJ2-7; D possibly corresponds to TRBD2 (7 bases). The sequence derives from a man aged 18 to 29 in good health. The CDR3: CAWSAGRGPFYEQYF. The DNA of the CDR3 is TGTGCCTGGAGTGCAGGGCGGGGGCCATTCTACGAGCAGTACTTC.